This T cell receptor beta chain is from a study of T-cell reconstitution after alpha-beta-depleted transplantation in children. Findings and caveats of the study: Alpha-beta T cells present about two months after transplant were reported to originate from several hundred expanded graft clones. The origin of high day-60 TCRbeta diversity in some patients lay in surviving recipient T cells and thymic progenitors. T cells produced anew were the main source of T-cell counts and diversity one year after transplant.

This clonotype occurred a few times. Its target is unknown. During its preparation, the TCRbeta library received unique molecular identifiers. TCRdb re-called the PCR reads with MiXCR, one entry per CDR3 protein. The sample comprises roughly 420,000 distinct CDR3 sequences, 15% to 20% of which are singletons, and approximately 29% rests with the top ten. The CDR3 sequence is 15 residues long. V was shortened by 4 bases and J by 1 base, with 13 bases between the two germline ends. J is TRBJ1-1 and V is TRBV12-3 or TRBV12-4; no clear D. The material sequenced was PBMCs, mostly from graft donor cells, taken 360 days after TCRalphabeta/CD19-depleted stem cell transplant. The receptor was isolated from a boy younger than two who had a stem cell transplant for Wiskott-Aldrich syndrome, so the T cells may come from the graft donor. The CDR3 reads CASSSPRLKNTEAFF. The CDR3, as DNA: TGTGCCAGCAGTTCCCCTCGACTGAAGAACACTGAAGCTTTCTTT.